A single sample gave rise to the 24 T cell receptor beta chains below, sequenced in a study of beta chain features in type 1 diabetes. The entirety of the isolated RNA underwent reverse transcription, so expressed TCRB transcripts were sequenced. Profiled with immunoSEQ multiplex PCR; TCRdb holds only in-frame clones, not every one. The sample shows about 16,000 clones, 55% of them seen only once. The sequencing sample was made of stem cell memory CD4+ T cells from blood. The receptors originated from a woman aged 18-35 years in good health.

Here the CDR3 DNA reads TGTGCCAGCAGCTTCTCGGACAGGGACTTTCGTGGCTACACCTTC. It is translated as CASSFSDRDFRGYTF. The J gene is TRBJ1-2, the V gene TRBV5-6, with 8 bases that match TRBD1. This CDR3 region has 15 residues. With V trimmed by 2 bases and J by 7 bases, 10 bases remained unmatched. From germline, CDR1 is SGHDT and CDR2 YYEEEE.

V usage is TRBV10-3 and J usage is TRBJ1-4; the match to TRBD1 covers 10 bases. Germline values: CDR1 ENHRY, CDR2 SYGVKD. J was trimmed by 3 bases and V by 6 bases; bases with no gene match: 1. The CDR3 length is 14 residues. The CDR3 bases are TGTGCCATCAGGGGACAGGGGTCTAATGAAAAACTGTTTTTT. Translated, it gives CAIRGQGSNEKLFF.

The CDR3 DNA reads TGTGCCAGCAGTGGAACAGGAAGTAATGAAAAACTGTTTTTT. As protein: CASSGTGSNEKLFF. This chain uses TRBV2 with TRBJ1-4; D possibly corresponds to TRBD1 (5 bases). The CDR3 covers 14 residues. Germline CDR1 and CDR2: SNHLY and FYNNEI. Trimming pared 4 bases from V and 4 bases from J, leaving 10 bases between. The variable domain in full, with the rest retrieved from reference TRBV2 and TRBJ1-4, is EPEVTQTPSHQVTQMGQEVILRCVPISNHLYFYWYRQILGQKVEFLVSFYNNEISEKSEIFDDQFSVERPDGSNFTLKIRSTKLEDSAMYFCASSGTGSNEKLFFGSGTQLSVL.

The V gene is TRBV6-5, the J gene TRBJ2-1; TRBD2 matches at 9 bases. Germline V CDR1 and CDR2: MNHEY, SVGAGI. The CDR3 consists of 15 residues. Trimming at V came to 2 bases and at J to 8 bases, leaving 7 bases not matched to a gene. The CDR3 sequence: CASSYRAGGLDEQFF. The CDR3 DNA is TGTGCCAGCAGTTACAGAGCGGGAGGTCTGGATGAGCAGTTCTTC.

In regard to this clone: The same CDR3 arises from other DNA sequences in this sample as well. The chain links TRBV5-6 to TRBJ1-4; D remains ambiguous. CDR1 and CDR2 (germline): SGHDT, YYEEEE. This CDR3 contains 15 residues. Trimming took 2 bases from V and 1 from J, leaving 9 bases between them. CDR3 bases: TGTGCCAGCAGCTTATCTACGAGAACTAATGAAAAACTGTTTTTT. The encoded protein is CASSLSTRTNEKLFF.

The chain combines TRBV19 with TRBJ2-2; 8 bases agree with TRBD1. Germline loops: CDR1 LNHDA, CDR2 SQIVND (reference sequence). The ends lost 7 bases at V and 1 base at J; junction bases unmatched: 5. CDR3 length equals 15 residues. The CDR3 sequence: CASTPDRENTGELFF. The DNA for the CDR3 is TGTGCCAGTACCCCGGACAGGGAGAACACCGGGGAGCTGTTTTTT.

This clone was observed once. The CDR3 nucleotides are TGCAGCGGGGGGGGTCTCAGCCAAAACATTCAGTACTTC. Protein product: CSGGGLSQNIQYF. The chain has TRBV29-1 and TRBJ2-4, with TRBD2 identical over 7 bases. There are 13 residues in the CDR3. CDR1 is SQVTM, CDR2 ANQGSEA, per germline. V trimming: 7 bases; J trimming: 5 bases; junction bases outside the gene matches: 8.

The CDR3 bases are TGTGCCAGCAGTCCGGGACAGGGAGGTCGCAATGAGCAGTTCTTC. Amino acid sequence: CASSPGQGGRNEQFF. This chain uses TRBV6-5 with TRBJ2-1, with 9 bases fitting TRBD1. Germline assignment: CDR1 MNHEY and CDR2 SVGAGI. The CDR3 is 15 residues long. The J segment lost 6 bases and the V segment lost 5 bases, leaving 8 bases of the junction unmatched.

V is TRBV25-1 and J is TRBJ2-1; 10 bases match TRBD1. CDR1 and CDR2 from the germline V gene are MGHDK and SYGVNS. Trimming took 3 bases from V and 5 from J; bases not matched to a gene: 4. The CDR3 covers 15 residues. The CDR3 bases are TGTGCCAGCAGTGACCCCGGGACAGGGGACAATGAGCAGTTCTTC. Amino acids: CASSDPGTGDNEQFF.

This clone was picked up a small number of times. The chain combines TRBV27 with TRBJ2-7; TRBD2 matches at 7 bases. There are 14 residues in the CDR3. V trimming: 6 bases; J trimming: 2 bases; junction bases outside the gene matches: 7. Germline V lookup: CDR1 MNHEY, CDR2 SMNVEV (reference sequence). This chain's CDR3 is CASSRSGRAYEQYF. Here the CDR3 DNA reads TGTGCCAGCAGCCGCTCAGGGAGGGCCTACGAGCAGTACTTC.

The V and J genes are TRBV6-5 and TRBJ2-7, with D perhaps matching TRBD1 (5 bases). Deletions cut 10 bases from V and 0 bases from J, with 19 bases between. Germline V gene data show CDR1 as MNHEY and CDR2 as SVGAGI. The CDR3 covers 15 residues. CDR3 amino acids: CATSAGAFSSYEQYF. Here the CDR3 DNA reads TGTGCCACCAGCGCTGGGGCGTTCAGCTCCTACGAGCAGTACTTC.

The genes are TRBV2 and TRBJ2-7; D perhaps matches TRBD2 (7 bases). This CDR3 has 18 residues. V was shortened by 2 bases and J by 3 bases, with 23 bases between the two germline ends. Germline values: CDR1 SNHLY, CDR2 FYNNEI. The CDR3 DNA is TGTGCCAGCAGTGAATGGGTGTTGGGGGGGCAGAGGGACTACGAGCAGTACTTC. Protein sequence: CASSEWVLGGQRDYEQYF.

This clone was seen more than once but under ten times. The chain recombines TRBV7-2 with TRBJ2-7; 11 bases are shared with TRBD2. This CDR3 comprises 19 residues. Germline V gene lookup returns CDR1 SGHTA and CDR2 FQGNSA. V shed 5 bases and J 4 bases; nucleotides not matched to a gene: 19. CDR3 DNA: TGTGCCAGCAGCCTTAGAGCGCCACCGGGACTAGCGGAGCCTTACGAGCAGTACTTC. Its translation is CASSLRAPPGLAEPYEQYF.

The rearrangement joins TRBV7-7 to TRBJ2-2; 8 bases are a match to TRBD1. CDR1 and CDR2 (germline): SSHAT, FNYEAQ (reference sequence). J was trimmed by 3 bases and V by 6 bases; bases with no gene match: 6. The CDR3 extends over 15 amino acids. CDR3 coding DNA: TGTGCCAGCAGGCCAGGGGGCTTGGACACCGGGGAGCTGTTTTTT. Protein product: CASRPGGLDTGELFF.

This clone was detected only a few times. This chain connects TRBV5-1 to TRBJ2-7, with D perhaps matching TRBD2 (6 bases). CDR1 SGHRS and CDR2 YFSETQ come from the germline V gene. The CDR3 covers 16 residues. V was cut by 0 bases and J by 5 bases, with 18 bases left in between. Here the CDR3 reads CASSLAPGLGGDEQYF. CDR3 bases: TGCGCCAGCAGCTTGGCACCGGGACTGGGAGGTGACGAGCAGTACTTC.

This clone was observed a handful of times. CDR3: CASSRLAGATGELFF. CDR3 sequence (DNA): TGTGCCAGCAGCCGACTAGCGGGAGCGACCGGGGAGCTGTTTTTT. V and J are TRBV2 and TRBJ2-2; 12 nucleotides agree with TRBD2. The germline CDR1 and CDR2 sequences are SNHLY and FYNNEI. J lost 5 bases, V lost 6 bases, and 4 bases had no gene match. The CDR3 sequence is 15 residues long.

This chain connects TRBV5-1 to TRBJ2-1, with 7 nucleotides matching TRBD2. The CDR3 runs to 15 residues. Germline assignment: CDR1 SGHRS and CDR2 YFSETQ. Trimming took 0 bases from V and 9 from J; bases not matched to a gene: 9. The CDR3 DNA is TGCGCCAGCAGCTTGGCGGCGGGAGTTCCGGGTGAGCAGTTCTTC. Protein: CASSLAAGVPGEQFF.

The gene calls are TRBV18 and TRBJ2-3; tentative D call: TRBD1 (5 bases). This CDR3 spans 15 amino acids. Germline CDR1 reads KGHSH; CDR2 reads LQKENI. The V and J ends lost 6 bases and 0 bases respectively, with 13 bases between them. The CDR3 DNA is TGTGCCAGCTCCCAACAGGACCCCAGCACAGATACGCAGTATTTT. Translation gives CASSQQDPSTDTQYF. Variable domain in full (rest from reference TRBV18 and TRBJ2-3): NAGVMQNPRHLVRRRGQEARLRCSPMKGHSHVYWYRQLPEEGLKFMVYLQKENIIDESGMPKERFSAEFPKEGPSILRIQQVVRGDSAAYFCASSQQDPSTDTQYFGPGTRLTVL.

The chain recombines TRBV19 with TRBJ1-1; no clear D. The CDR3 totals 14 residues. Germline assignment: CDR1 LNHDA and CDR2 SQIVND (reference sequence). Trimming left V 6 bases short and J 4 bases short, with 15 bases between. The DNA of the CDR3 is TGTGCCAGTAGAGAGGCAGCCGAAGGCACTGAAGCTTTCTTT. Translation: CASREAAEGTEAFF.

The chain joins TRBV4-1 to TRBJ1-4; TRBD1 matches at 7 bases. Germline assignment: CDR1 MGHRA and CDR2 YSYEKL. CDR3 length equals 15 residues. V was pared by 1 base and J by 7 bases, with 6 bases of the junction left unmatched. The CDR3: CASSQVLTGAEKLFF. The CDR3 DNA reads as TGCGCCAGCAGCCAAGTGCTAACAGGGGCTGAAAAACTGTTTTTT.

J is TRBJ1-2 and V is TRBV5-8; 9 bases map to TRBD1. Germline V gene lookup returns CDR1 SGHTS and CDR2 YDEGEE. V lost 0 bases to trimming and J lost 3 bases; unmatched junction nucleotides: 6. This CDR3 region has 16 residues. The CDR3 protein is CASSLGDRTGDYGYTF. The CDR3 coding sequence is TGTGCCAGCAGCTTGGGGGACAGGACAGGGGACTATGGCTACACCTTC.

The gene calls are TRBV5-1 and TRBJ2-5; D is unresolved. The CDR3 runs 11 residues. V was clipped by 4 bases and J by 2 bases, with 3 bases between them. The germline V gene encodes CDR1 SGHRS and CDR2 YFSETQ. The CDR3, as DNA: TGCGCCAGCAGCGTACAAGAGACCCAGTACTTC. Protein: CASSVQETQYF. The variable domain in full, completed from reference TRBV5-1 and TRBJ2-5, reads KAGVTQTPRYLIKTRGQQVTLSCSPISGHRSVSWYQQTPGQGLQFLFEYFSETQRNKGNFPGRFSGRQFSNSRSEMNVSTLELGDSALYLCASSVQETQYFGPGTRLLVL.

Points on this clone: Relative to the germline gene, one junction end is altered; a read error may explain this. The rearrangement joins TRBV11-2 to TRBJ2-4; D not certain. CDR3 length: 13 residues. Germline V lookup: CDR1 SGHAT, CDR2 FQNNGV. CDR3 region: CASSPQATNIQYF. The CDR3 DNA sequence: TGTGCCAGCAGCCCTCAAGCCACAAACATTCAGTACTTC. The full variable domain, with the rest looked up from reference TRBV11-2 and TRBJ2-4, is EAGVAQSPRYKIIEKRQSVAFWCNPISGHATLYWYQQILGQGPKLLIQFQNNGVVDDSQLPKDRFSAERLKGVDSTLKIQPAKLEDSAVYLCASSPQATNIQYFGAGTRLSVL.

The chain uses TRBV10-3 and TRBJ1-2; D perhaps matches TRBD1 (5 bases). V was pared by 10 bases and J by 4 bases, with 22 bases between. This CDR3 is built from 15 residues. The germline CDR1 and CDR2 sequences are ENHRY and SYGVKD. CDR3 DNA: TGTGCCACCGAAGCCGGTACACAGGCTTCCTATGGCTACACCTTC. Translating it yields CATEAGTQASYGYTF.